The entry below gives a single T cell receptor (beta chain) sequence along with its context. The antigen is unknown. The CDR3 runs to 13 residues. V shed 7 bases and J shed 1 base, with 11 bases lying between them. Per germline, CDR1 SGHDT and CDR2 YYEEEE. The entry originates in a study of cytomegalovirus exposure and HLA in healthy donors. Using immunoSEQ multiplex PCR, the repertoire was profiled, and TCRdb retains in-frame clones only, with some absent. This sample has over 200,000 clones; around 90% occur once, and the top ten carry 1.5% to 2.5%. Study results and limitations: Testing in vitro showed three CMV-associated chains specific for CMV antigens.

Sequenced sample: PBMCs. This TCR derives from a woman aged 18-30 years in good health and CMV-seropositive. The chain links TRBV5-6 to TRBJ2-5; D call uncertain. CDR3 loop: CASRMGIQETQYF. The DNA for the CDR3 is TGTGCCAGCCGAATGGGCATCCAAGAGACCCAGTACTTC.